This TCR beta chain stems from a study of T cells in Graves' hyperthyroidism and ophthalmopathy. Overall study results and limits: Model output signaled ophthalmopathy a median roughly six months ahead of onset.

Amplification of TCR beta CDR3 regions was performed using RNA transcripts as template. HTBI primers were the set used in a first-round RT-PCR of the TCR CDR3. TCRdb recomputed calls from the multiplex PCR reads with MiXCR, one row per CDR3 protein. The sample shows 700,000 to 850,000 distinct CDR3 sequences, roughly a third of them seen only once. This clonotype was seen at least ten times. The antigen remains undetermined. Germline trimming cut 5 bases from V and 6 bases from J; bases unmatched to any gene: 12. The CDR3 length is 15 residues. CDR1 is SEHNR and CDR2 is FQNEAQ in the germline V gene (reference sequence).

The source material was blood. The chain couples TRBV7-9 to TRBJ1-2; TRBD1 aligns across 7 bases. The receptor comes from a woman aged 40 to 49 with Graves' hyperthyroidism. CDR3 loop: CASSGDSFRKDGYTF. DNA of the CDR3: TGTGCCAGCAGCGGGGACAGTTTTAGGAAGGATGGCTACACCTTC.